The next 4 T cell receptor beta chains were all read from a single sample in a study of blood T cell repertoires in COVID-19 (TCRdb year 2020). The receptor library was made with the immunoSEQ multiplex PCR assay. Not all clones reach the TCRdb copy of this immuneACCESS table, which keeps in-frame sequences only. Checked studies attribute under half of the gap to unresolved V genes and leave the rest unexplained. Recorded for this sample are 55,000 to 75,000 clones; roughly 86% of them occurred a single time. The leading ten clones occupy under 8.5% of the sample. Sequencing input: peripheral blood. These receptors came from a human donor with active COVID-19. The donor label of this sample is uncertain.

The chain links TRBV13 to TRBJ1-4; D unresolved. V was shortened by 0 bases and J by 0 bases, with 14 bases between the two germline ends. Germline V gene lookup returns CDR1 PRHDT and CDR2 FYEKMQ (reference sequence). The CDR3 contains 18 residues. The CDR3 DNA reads TGTGCCAGCAGCTTAGGCACTTCGGTGGGAGCAACTAATGAAAAACTGTTTTTT. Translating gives CASSLGTSVGATNEKLFF.

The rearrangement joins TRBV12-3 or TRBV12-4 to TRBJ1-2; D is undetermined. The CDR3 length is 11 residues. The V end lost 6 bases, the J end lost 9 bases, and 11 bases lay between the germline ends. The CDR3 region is CASSSGGRYTF. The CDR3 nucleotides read TGTGCCAGCAGCTCAGGTGGTCGCTACACCTTC.

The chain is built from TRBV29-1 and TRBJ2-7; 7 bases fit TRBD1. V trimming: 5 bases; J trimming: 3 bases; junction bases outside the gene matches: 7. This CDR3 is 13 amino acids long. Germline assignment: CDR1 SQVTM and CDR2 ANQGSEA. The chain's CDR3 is CSVSQNRGYEQYF. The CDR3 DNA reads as TGCAGCGTTTCCCAGAACAGGGGCTACGAGCAGTACTTC.

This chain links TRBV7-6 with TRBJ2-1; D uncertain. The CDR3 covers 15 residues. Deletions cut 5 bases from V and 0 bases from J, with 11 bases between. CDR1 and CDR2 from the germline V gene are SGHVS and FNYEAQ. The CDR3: CASSHGVNSYNEQFF. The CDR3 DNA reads TGTGCCAGCAGCCATGGAGTTAACTCCTACAATGAGCAGTTCTTC.